The clone carrying this T cell receptor (beta chain) was seen only once. Its specificity is unknown. Unsorted PBMC replicate PCRs used around 320 ng DNA, approximately 29,000 T cell genomes. The team ran DNA from unsorted PBMCs on ten immunoSEQ deep assay plates for sequencing. Sequencing was performed with immunoSEQ multiplex PCR; in TCRdb, only in-frame clones are kept and a portion is missing. The top ten clones hold 13% of a sample with fewer than 600,000 clones, roughly 77% of them seen once. Genomic DNA, for the unsorted samples, came from tens of millions of PBMCs. This record belongs to a study of shared clonotypes between healthy human individuals. Whole-study results and caveats: There were few donors, and this limited the genetic and exposure-history diversity represented.

The receptor's source is a woman between 40 and 50 years old in good health. Some clones in this sample may be carry-over from other donors' samples. Material: PBMCs.

The CDR3 region is CATSSSGRGETQYF. The CDR3 DNA sequence: TGTGCCACCTCCTCTAGCGGACGGGGAGAGACCCAGTACTTC. This chain links TRBV6-5 with TRBJ2-5; 7 nucleotides agree with TRBD2. Trimming removed 10 bases from V and 4 bases from J; junction bases left unmatched: 12. Per the germline V gene, CDR1 is MNHEY and CDR2 is SVGAGI. The CDR3 is 14 amino acids.